What follows is one T cell receptor beta chain and its context. Antigen specificity is unknown. Included in the TCR beta cDNA libraries were unique molecular identifiers. It was from roughly 0.93 to 9.6 million T cells that about half a million cDNA molecules came. TCRdb passed the PCR reads through MiXCR, listing each CDR3 protein once. The sample contains 820,000 or so distinct CDR3 sequences, about 50% of which appear only once. These data belong to a study of post-analysis software for immune sequencing data. Across the whole study: Disease trajectories encompassed relapsing-remitting, secondary progressive and progressive-relapsing multiple sclerosis. Study-wide points: By F measure, samples from a shared preparation batch strongly co-clustered. When compared against controls, multiple sclerosis patients showed significantly lower normalized Chao1 diversity.

Specimen: blood. This TCR was sampled from a girl aged 10-17 years with multiple sclerosis.

The CDR3 nucleotides read TGTGCCATCAACGCGCAGGGGAACACTGAAGCTTTCTTT. Protein product: CAINAQGNTEAFF. The chain uses TRBV10-3 and TRBJ1-1; possible D gene TRBD1, 5 bases. The germline gives CDR1 ENHRY, CDR2 SYGVKD. CDR3 length: 13 amino acids. The germline V and J ends were trimmed by 7 bases and 1 base, with 10 bases remaining between them.